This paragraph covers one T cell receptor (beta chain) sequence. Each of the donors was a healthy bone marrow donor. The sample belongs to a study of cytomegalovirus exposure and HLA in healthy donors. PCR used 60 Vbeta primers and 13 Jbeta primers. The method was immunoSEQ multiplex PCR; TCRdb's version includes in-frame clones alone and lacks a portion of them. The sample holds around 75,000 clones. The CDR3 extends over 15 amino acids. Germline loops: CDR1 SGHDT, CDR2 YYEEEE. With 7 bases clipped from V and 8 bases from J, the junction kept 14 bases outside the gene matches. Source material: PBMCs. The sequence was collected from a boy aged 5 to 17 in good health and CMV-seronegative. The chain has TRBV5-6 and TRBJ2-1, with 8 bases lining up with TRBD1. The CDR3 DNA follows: TGTGCCAGCTCCGTTCCTTGGACAGGGTGGGATGAGCAGTTCTTC. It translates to CASSVPWTGWDEQFF.